The following is a T cell receptor (beta chain) sequence with its context. These data come from a study of blood T cell repertoires in COVID-19. Study background: From T cells, B-cell-depleted T cells, or PBMCs came the material, which was cDNA or gDNA.

The V segment lost 4 bases and the J segment 5 bases; nucleotides outside the gene matches: 8. CDR1 SGHAT and CDR2 FQNNGV come from the germline V gene. There are 15 residues in the CDR3. Original handling: Amplifying reference gene primers gave estimates of nucleated cell counts. Repertoires were generated with immunoSEQ multiplex PCR, while TCRdb's copy carries only in-frame clones and drops some. V and J calls and clone size are given by that table; D and trimming were obtained from the DNA. The sample shows some 160,000 clones, approximately 88% of them seen only once. This chain links TRBV11-2 with TRBJ1-2; TRBD1 matches at 9 bases. The source is a man in his fifties or sixties with acute or convalescent COVID-19. Sequenced sample: peripheral blood. CDR3 nucleotides: TGTGCCAGCAGCTCCTCACAGGGGGCAGGTTATGGCTACACCTTC. Protein sequence: CASSSSQGAGYGYTF.